Here is one TCR beta chain with its context. The antigen remains undetermined. Only in-frame clones appear in the TCRdb table, and some are missing; sequencing was by immunoSEQ multiplex PCR. The data contain roughly 150,000 clones, 70% to 90% of them singletons. CDR1 LNHNV and CDR2 YYDKDF come from the germline V gene (reference sequence). The CDR3 length is 15 residues. V was trimmed by 1 base and J by 10 bases, leaving 17 bases between them. The data are from a study of T cell responses to AZD1222 COVID-19 vaccine. General study results and limits: White British ancestry dominated among donors, who included more females, and clonal diversity was possibly underestimated. Without day 14 samples, only post-peak T cell repertoires were studied. An increase in Spike-specific TCR breadth and depth was observed after two AZD1222 doses.

The chain employs TRBV15 and TRBJ2-1; D is possibly TRBD1 (5 bases). This receptor was obtained from an adult in good health. The input for sequencing was peripheral blood, taken on day 0 of MenACWY control vaccination. The CDR3 bases are TGTGCCACCAGCAGAGCGCCACAGGTGGAGAAGGAGCAGTTCTTC. It yields the protein CATSRAPQVEKEQFF.